Following are 9 T cell receptor beta chains from one sample sequenced in a study of cytomegalovirus exposure and HLA in healthy donors. PCR was performed using 60 Vbeta and 13 Jbeta primers. The repertoire was sequenced with immunoSEQ multiplex PCR; TCRdb's copy has only in-frame clones and lacks some. The sample has 150,000 to 200,000 clones, roughly 80% seen once. Sequencing was done on a sample of PBMCs. These receptors all come from a human donor in good health.

Of note for this clone: A read error may account for a junction end that differs from germline. The chain joins TRBV7-7 to TRBJ2-3; 8 bases align to TRBD2. The CDR3 loop spans 14 amino acids. Germline-derived CDR1 and CDR2 are SSHAT and FNYEAQ (reference sequence). DNA for the CDR3: TGTGCTAGCAGCTTAAATCGTAAGCGGGGGACAACGTATTTT. This encodes CASSLNRKRGTTYF. The full variable domain, completed using reference TRBV7-7 and TRBJ2-3, is GAGVSQSPRYKVTKRGQDVTLRCDPISSHATLYWYQQALGQGPEFLTYFNYEAQPDKSGLPSDRFSAERPEGSISTLTIQRTEQRDSAMYRCASSLNRKRGTTYFGPGTRLTVL.

The V call is TRBV21-1, the J call TRBJ1-5; the D call in the table, TRBD1, was not verified against the DNA. TRBV21-1 is annotated as a pseudogene. The CDR3 extends over 16 amino acids. The CDR3 region is CASSKESRQGGQPQHF. In DNA, the CDR3 is TGTGCCAGCAGCAAAGAGTCTCGGCAGGGGGGTCAGCCCCAGCATTTT.

The chain uses TRBV7-8 and TRBJ2-7; 12 bases fit TRBD1. Germline CDR1 reads SGHVS; CDR2 reads FQNEAQ. V shed 5 bases and J 6 bases; nucleotides not matched to a gene: 5. The CDR3 length is 14 residues. CDR3 coding DNA: TGTGCCAGCAGCCCCCGGGACAGGGGGCGCGAGCAGTACTTC. Amino acid sequence: CASSPRDRGREQYF.

For the CDR3, the DNA is TGTGCCAGCAGTCGGACTAGCGGGGGGCTGTACGAGCAGTACTTC. Translated: CASSRTSGGLYEQYF. This chain links TRBV6-5 with TRBJ2-5; 14 positions agree with TRBD2. TRBJ2-7 explains the end of the DNA better; the J call may be wrong. The CDR3 has 15 amino acids. The germline CDR1 and CDR2 sequences are MNHEY and SVGAGI.

This clone has a handful of counts. The gene calls are TRBV10-1 and TRBJ2-7; 8 bases are shared with TRBD1. The junction had 10 bases not matched to a gene; V was cut back by 6 bases and J by 3 bases. The CDR3 runs to 15 residues. Per the germline V gene, CDR1 is WNHNN and CDR2 is SYGVQD (reference sequence). The CDR3 region has the DNA TGCGCCAGCAGCCCCGGGACAGGACCAAGCTACGAGCAGTACTTC. It is translated as CASSPGTGPSYEQYF.

The chain joins TRBV4-3 to TRBJ1-5; D gene ambiguous. The CDR3 is 15 amino acids. The germline V and J ends were trimmed by 0 bases and 4 bases, with 10 bases remaining between them. The germline V gene has CDR1 LGHNA and CDR2 YSLEER. The CDR3 here is CASSQDTGGNQPQHF. The CDR3 nucleotides are TGCGCCAGCAGCCAAGATACGGGAGGTAATCAGCCCCAGCATTTT.

The chain couples TRBV5-1 to TRBJ1-5; weak D call: TRBD1 (6 bases). Trimming cost V 1 base and J 4 bases, with 6 bases left between them. The CDR3 contains 13 residues. Germline V CDR1 and CDR2: SGHRS, YFSETQ. The CDR3 loop reads CASSLTGNQPQHF. CDR3 DNA: TGCGCCAGCAGCTTGACAGGGAATCAGCCCCAGCATTTT.

The rearrangement links TRBV7-3 to TRBJ2-7, with 8 bases that match TRBD1. CDR1 and CDR2 from the germline V gene are SGHTA and FQGTGA. Unmatched junction bases numbered 17, after V lost 7 bases and J lost 6 bases. The CDR3 sequence is 16 residues long. This CDR3 reads CASKLDRAPPWREQYF. The CDR3 DNA reads as TGTGCCAGCAAATTGGACAGGGCCCCACCTTGGCGCGAGCAGTACTTC.

V usage is TRBV5-6 and J usage is TRBJ1-2; D is unresolved. Germline values: CDR1 SGHDT, CDR2 YYEEEE. The V gene lost 2 bases and the J gene lost 12 bases, with 11 bases spanning the gap. The CDR3 is 11 residues long. Here the CDR3 DNA reads TGTGCCAGCAGCTTCTCAGGACTTAACACCTTC. It specifies CASSFSGLNTF.